This section outlines one TCR beta chain sequence together with its context. Source study methods: Reference gene primer amplification in the assay estimated nucleated cell counts. Clones were sequenced by immunoSEQ multiplex PCR, and TCRdb holds only the in-frame ones, with some missing. That table is the source of V, J and clone size, and D and trimming were worked out from the DNA. The sample shows fewer than 85,000 clones, 83% of them seen only once. The data derive from a study of blood T cell repertoires in COVID-19. Background on the study: The origin of the acute and convalescent COVID-19 samples was the United States, Italy and Spain. PBMCs, B-cell-depleted T cells, or T cells provided the cDNA or gDNA that made up the material.

Losses at the gene ends were 3 bases for V and 3 bases for J; bases not matched to a gene: 9. The length of the CDR3 is 16 residues. Looked up from germline, CDR1 is KGHSH and CDR2 is LQKENI. Specimen: peripheral blood. The receptor was isolated from a woman in her sixties or seventies with acute or convalescent COVID-19. This chain joins TRBV18 and TRBJ2-3; TRBD1 agrees at 7 bases. CDR3 amino acids: CASSPRTGEATDTQYF. DNA for the CDR3: TGTGCCAGCTCACCCCGGACAGGCGAGGCGACAGATACGCAGTATTTT.